This TCR beta chain emerged from a study of T-cell memory formation after mild COVID-19. CDR1 is LGHDT, CDR2 YNNKEL, per germline (reference sequence). After removal of 4 bases from V and 6 bases from J, the junction contained 6 bases not matched to a gene. The CDR3 has 14 amino acids. Notes on the study in general: Researchers could not confirm that second-wave clones peaking on day 37 targeted SARS-CoV-2.

This clonotype was counted a few times. Its specificity is unknown. MiXCR, applied by TCRdb to the 5' RACE reads, yields one record per CDR3 protein. The sample records 500,000 to 600,000 distinct CDR3 sequences, more than 15% being singletons. Specimen: PBMCs or a T cell subset sorted from them (not recorded which). The J gene is TRBJ2-7, the V gene TRBV3-1; 10 bases agree with TRBD1. The clonotype comes from an adult woman who had mild COVID-19 (a few samples of this study predate the infection). Cell type and time point are not known. The CDR3 here is CASSPRDRGPEQYF. The CDR3 coding sequence is TGTGCCAGCAGCCCTCGGGACAGGGGACCCGAGCAGTACTTC.